Sequencing of this T cell receptor (beta chain) was carried out in a study of T cell responses to AZD1222 COVID-19 vaccine. Study-wide findings and caveats: Seropositivity was recorded at baseline in only a handful of AZD1222 recipients.

As to this clone: Its antigen remains unidentified.

With 6 bases removed from V and 1 base from J, the gap between germline ends came to 9 bases. CDR3 length: 13 residues. Germline lookup yields CDR1 LNHDA and CDR2 SQIVND (reference sequence). Sequencing was performed with immunoSEQ multiplex PCR; in TCRdb, only in-frame clones are kept and a portion is missing. The table has more than 150,000 clones, 70% to 90% seen once. The receptor's source is an adult in good health. The sequencing here drew on peripheral blood, taken on day 0 of AZD1222 vaccination. This chain connects TRBV19 to TRBJ1-1; unclear D gene. CDR3 residues: CASRQRSNTEAFF. CDR3 sequence (DNA): TGTGCCAGTAGGCAAAGATCGAACACTGAAGCTTTCTTT.